This is a list of T cell receptor beta chains from one sample in a study of T cell changes during pregnancy in multiple sclerosis. Profiling relied on immunoSEQ multiplex PCR, and the TCRdb table lists in-frame clones only, not all of them. This sample yields roughly 48,000 clones, of which 88% are seen a single time; 0.95% to 1.5% belongs to the top ten. The specimen was CD4+ T cells from peripheral blood mononuclear cells, collected in the second trimester of pregnancy. The receptors shown here come from a female donor with multiple sclerosis, enrolled in a pregnancy study. Each CDR3 is given with its conserved first and last residue. D genes are given only for firm matches. Where a row states a size, it is once, few, many or the class of an expanded clone; other rows omit it.

>TRBV10-3|TRBD1|NA|TRBJ1-5
CASTGGAGNQPQHF
TGTGCCAGTACAGGGGGCGCAGGCAATCAGCCCCAGCATTTT
>TRBV4-1|NA|NA|TRBJ2-1
CASSLAVFNEQFF
TGCGCCAGCAGCCTAGCTGTTTTCAATGAGCAGTTCTTC
>TRBV5-1|TRBD1|NA|TRBJ1-2
CASSPDRQGLSNYGYTF
TGCGCCAGCAGCCCAGACCGACAGGGTTTGTCTAACTATGGCTACACCTTC
>TRBV5-4|TRBD2|NA|TRBJ2-7
CASRERAGGPNEQYF
TGTGCCAGCAGGGAGAGAGCGGGAGGGCCCAACGAGCAGTACTTC
>TRBV11-2|TRBD2|NA|TRBJ2-1
CASSLVKGPAGRAFNEQFF
TGTGCCAGCAGCTTAGTGAAAGGTCCAGCGGGGAGGGCCTTTAATGAGCAGTTCTTC
>TRBV10-3|TRBD1|once|TRBJ2-7
CAITQTDRGHEQYF
TGTGCCATCACCCAAACGGACAGGGGGCACGAGCAGTACTTC
>TRBV5-4|NA|NA|TRBJ1-2
CASSRARGNDYGYTF
TGTGCCAGCAGCCGGGCGCGGGGAAACGACTATGGCTACACCTTC
>TRBV10-2|TRBD1|NA|TRBJ1-1
CASSDGTGGHTEAFF
TGCGCCAGCAGTGACGGGACAGGGGGCCACACTGAAGCTTTCTTT
>TRBV11-2|TRBD2|NA|TRBJ2-5
CASSFGLAGGGQETQYF
TGTGCCAGCAGCTTCGGACTAGCGGGAGGGGGTCAAGAGACCCAGTACTTC
>TRBV4-2|TRBD1|NA|TRBJ1-1
CASSQVGLGQGNTEAFF
TGTGCCAGCAGCCAAGTCGGTCTTGGACAGGGAAACACTGAAGCTTTCTTT
>TRBV7-6|NA|NA|TRBJ2-5
CASRAGETQYF
TGTGCCAGCAGAGCGGGCGAGACCCAGTACTTC
>TRBV6-5|TRBD1|NA|TRBJ1-2
CASSFPGQGYGYTF
TGTGCCAGCAGTTTCCCGGGACAGGGTTATGGCTACACCTTC
>TRBV9|NA|NA|TRBJ2-7
CASSVPGGRHIYEQYF
TGTGCCAGCAGCGTACCTGGAGGGCGGCATATCTACGAGCAGTACTTC
>TRBV30|TRBD1|NA|TRBJ1-6
CAWSVHSIGGQGYSPLHF
TGTGCCTGGAGTGTACACTCGATAGGGGGACAGGGTTATTCACCCCTCCACTTT
>TRBV7-3|TRBD1|NA|TRBJ2-3
CASSVRGTGSTDTQYF
TGTGCCAGCAGCGTACGGGGGACAGGGAGCACAGATACGCAGTATTTT
>TRBV19|TRBD1|NA|TRBJ1-2
CASSGRQGDYGYTF
TGTGCCAGTAGTGGCAGACAGGGGGACTATGGCTACACCTTC
>TRBV18|TRBD2|NA|TRBJ2-1
CASSQKAGGLDEQFF
TGTGCCAGCTCACAAAAAGCGGGAGGCCTAGATGAGCAGTTCTTC
>TRBV2|TRBD1|NA|TRBJ1-5
CASREGSGTGNQPQHF
TGTGCCAGCAGAGAAGGTTCAGGGACAGGCAATCAGCCCCAGCATTTT
>TRBV27|TRBD1|few|TRBJ1-4
CASSRQGREKLFF
TGTGCCAGCAGCCGACAGGGGAGAGAAAAACTGTTTTTT
>TRBV7-2|NA|few|TRBJ1-2
CASSLPHRGYGYTF
TGTGCCAGCAGCCTCCCTCATAGGGGATATGGCTACACCTTC
>TRBV7-9|TRBD1|few|TRBJ1-1
CASSTRDRGPTEAFF
TGTGCCAGCAGCACAAGAGACAGGGGGCCCACTGAAGCTTTCTTT
>TRBV6-1|NA|NA|TRBJ2-7
CASSRNRVSYEQYF
TGTGCCAGCAGTCGGAACAGGGTCTCCTACGAGCAGTACTTC
>TRBV4-3|TRBD1|NA|TRBJ2-4
CASSQPTGAIRVAKNIQYF
TGCGCCAGCAGCCAACCGACAGGGGCGATACGCGTAGCCAAAAACATTCAGTACTTC
>TRBV30|TRBD2|NA|TRBJ2-7
CAWTQLAGVREQYF
TGTGCCTGGACCCAACTAGCGGGAGTACGTGAGCAGTACTTC
>TRBV7-9|NA|NA|TRBJ2-2
CASSPRTAFTGELFF
TGTGCCAGCAGCCCAAGGACAGCTTTCACCGGGGAGCTGTTTTTT
>TRBV18|TRBD1|NA|TRBJ1-5
CASSPTGVGQPQHF
TGTGCCAGCTCACCGACAGGGGTCGGTCAGCCCCAGCATTTT
>TRBV19|NA|NA|TRBJ1-1
CASSILWANTEAFF
TGTGCCAGTAGTATTCTTTGGGCGAACACTGAAGCTTTCTTT
>TRBV6-1|TRBD1|NA|TRBJ2-4
CASSGGRGPAKNIQYF
TGTGCCAGCAGTGGGGGCAGGGGGCCAGCCAAAAACATTCAGTACTTC
>TRBV28|TRBD2|NA|TRBJ2-1
CASSLSGRGDNEQFF
TGTGCCAGCAGCCTGAGCGGGAGAGGGGACAATGAGCAGTTCTTC
>TRBV14|NA|NA|TRBJ2-7
CASSPSRGLRNEQYF
TGTGCCAGCAGCCCTTCTCGGGGGTTGAGGAACGAGCAGTACTTC
>TRBV19|TRBD2|NA|TRBJ2-1
CASSPTGGPYNEQFF
TGTGCCAGTAGCCCTACGGGAGGGCCCTACAATGAGCAGTTCTTC
>TRBV21-1|NA|NA|TRBJ1-5
CASSPGTRINSNQPQHF
TGTGCCAGCAGCCCTGGAACGAGGATCAATAGCAATCAGCCCCAGCATTTT
>TRBV7-8|NA|NA|TRBJ2-7
CASSLAGAYEQYF
TGTGCCAGCAGCTTAGCGGGAGCCTACGAGCAGTACTTC
>TRBV14|NA|NA|TRBJ2-5
CASSQPLTSTYQETQYF
TGTGCCAGCAGCCAACCGCTTACTAGCACATACCAAGAGACCCAGTACTTC